Described below is a single TCR beta chain sequence and its context. This clone was seen more than once but under ten times. Its cognate antigen has yet to be identified. One base away lies a much larger clone, so this may be a sequencing read error. The data are from a study of metastatic and nonmetastatic thyroid tumors (dated by TCRdb to the early 2020s). Looking at the study overall: For patients with malignant and with benign thyroid disease, the researchers compared repertoires between peripheral blood samples and tumor or nodule tissue samples. Broader findings and caveats from the paper: In both blood and tumor samples, TCR beta diversity was reported to be significantly higher in malignant tumors than in benign nodules.

None of the patients had been given any treatment before thyroid surgery. Patient clinical samples collected from about 2011 to 2018 were retrospectively analysed using T-cell receptor beta sequencing. To prepare the library, PCR was applied. Sequencing instrument: Illumina HiSeq 4000. The TCR beta-chain CDR3 region of each patient was profiled by high-throughput sequencing. In the source study's methods: The researchers built a classifier to tell apart papillary thyroid cancer patients with distant metastasis, based on CDR3 differences among clinicopathological groups. Repertoire diversity was assessed with the Shannon index, and tumor-blood repertoire similarity with the Morisita-Horn index. TCRdb redid the processing of the public reads, applying fastp at Q25 and MiXCR, and retained in-frame beta chains. TCRdb's processing, not the authors', yielded these V and J calls. The sample table holds about 40,000 clones, of which approximately 19% were seen once. Jointly, the top ten make up roughly 15% of the sample.

From a lookup of the germline V gene, CDR1 and CDR2 are MNHNS and SASEGT. V gives up 10 bases and J gives up 4 bases, and the segment between their germline ends measures 20 bases. The CDR3 holds 16 amino acids from the cysteine to the phenylalanine. Just the 48-base CDR3 DNA is kept, in frame starting at base 1. The receptor chain draws on TRBV6-1 and TRBJ1-6, and TRBD1 may be the D gene, going by 6 matching bases. Input material: tumor tissue. This TCR derives from a female donor with papillary thyroid cancer or a benign thyroid nodule (not recorded which). Some clones in this sample may be carry-over from other donors' samples. In nucleotide form, the sequence is TGTGCCAACCCAGGGCAGGGGCGTCCTTATAATTCACCCCTCCACTTT. This gives the protein CANPGQGRPYNSPLHF.